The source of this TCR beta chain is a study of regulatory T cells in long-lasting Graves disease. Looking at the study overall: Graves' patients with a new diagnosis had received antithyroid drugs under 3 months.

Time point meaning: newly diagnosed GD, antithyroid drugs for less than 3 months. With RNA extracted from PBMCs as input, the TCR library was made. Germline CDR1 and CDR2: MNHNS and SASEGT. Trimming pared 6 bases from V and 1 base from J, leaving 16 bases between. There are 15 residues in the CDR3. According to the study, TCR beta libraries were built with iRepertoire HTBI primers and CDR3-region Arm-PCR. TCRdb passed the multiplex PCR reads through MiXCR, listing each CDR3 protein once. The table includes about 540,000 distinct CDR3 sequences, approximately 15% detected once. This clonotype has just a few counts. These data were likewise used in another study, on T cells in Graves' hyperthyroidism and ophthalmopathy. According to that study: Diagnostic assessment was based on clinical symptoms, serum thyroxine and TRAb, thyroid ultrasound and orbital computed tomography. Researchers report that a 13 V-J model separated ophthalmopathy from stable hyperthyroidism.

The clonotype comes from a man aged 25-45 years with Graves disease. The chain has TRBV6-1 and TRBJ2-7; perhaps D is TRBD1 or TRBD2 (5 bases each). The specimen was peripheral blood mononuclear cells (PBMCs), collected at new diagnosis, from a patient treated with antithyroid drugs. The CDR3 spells CASRPGPQSSYEQYF. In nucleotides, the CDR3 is TGTGCCAGCAGACCGGGACCCCAATCTTCCTACGAGCAGTACTTC.